This entry concerns a single T cell receptor (beta chain). Its antigen remains unknown. The data derive from a study of OX40 agonist ivuxolimab in advanced cancers. Overall study findings and caveats: Clones of CD4+ and CD8+ blood T cells grew by week 6 at doses of 0.1 to 3.0 mg/kg.

The germline gives CDR1 SNHLY, CDR2 FYNNEI. V gave up 4 bases and J gave up 3 bases, with 7 bases separating them. CDR3 length: 12 residues. TCRdb's copy holds only in-frame clones and misses some; the assay was immunoSEQ multiplex PCR. The sample includes fewer than 85,000 clones, 80% to 95% of them seen just once. Excluded were patients having autoimmune disease history or systemic immunosuppression. Blood sampling was done at baseline, cycle 4 day 1, and cycle 7 day 1. The receptor's source is an adult with an advanced solid tumor such as melanoma, head and neck, liver or kidney cancer. The V and J genes are TRBV2 and TRBJ2-7; D not resolved. The sample here was CD4+ or CD8+ T cells sorted from blood, taken in a trial of the OX40 agonist ivuxolimab. Here the CDR3 reads CASSGTGYEQYF. The CDR3 DNA is TGTGCCAGCAGTGGGACGGGCTACGAGCAGTACTTC.